These 21 T cell receptor beta chains were sequenced from one sample in a study of T cells in Graves' hyperthyroidism and ophthalmopathy. The TCR beta CDR3 regions underwent amplification using RNA transcripts as the source. The TCR CDR3 was amplified in a first-round RT-PCR using the HTBI primer set. TCRdb reanalysed the multiplex PCR reads using MiXCR and keeps one entry per CDR3 protein. The repertoire has roughly 170,000 distinct CDR3 sequences, approximately 17% of them found once; the top ten carry about 29%. Sequenced input: blood. The receptors here all came from a woman in her forties or fifties with Graves' hyperthyroidism.

This clonotype has a count of ten or more. The V gene is TRBV29-1, the J gene TRBJ2-3, with D unresolved. Trimming took 4 bases from V and 1 from J, leaving 6 bases between them. Germline assignment: CDR1 SQVTM and CDR2 ANQGSEA. This CDR3 is 12 amino acids long. This chain's CDR3 is CSVGPGTDTQYF. The CDR3 region has the DNA TGCAGCGTTGGTCCAGGCACAGATACGCAGTATTTT.

Worth noting for this clonotype: The junction and the germline gene differ at one end; a read error may be behind it. The CDR3 sequence: CASRASGGNTYDQYF. The CDR3 coding sequence is TGTGCCAGCCGTGCTAGCGGGGGGAATACCTACGATCAGTACTTC. This chain uses TRBV5-5 with TRBJ2-7; 11 positions agree with TRBD2. This CDR3 has 15 amino acids. Germline V gene lookup returns CDR1 SGHKS and CDR2 YYEKEE (reference sequence).

This clonotype has ten or more counts. The chain links TRBV6-1 to TRBJ1-1; possible D gene TRBD1, 6 bases. The germline CDR1 and CDR2 sequences are MNHNS and SASEGT. The V end was cut by 5 bases, the J end by 0 bases, with 10 bases between. The CDR3 runs to 14 residues. CDR3: CASSYTGLNTEAFF. The CDR3 DNA reads as TGTGCCAGCAGTTATACAGGGCTGAACACTGAAGCTTTCTTT.

This clonotype appeared many times. V gene TRBV7-2 combines with J gene TRBJ1-6, with a possible D match to TRBD1 (6 bases). V was shortened by 0 bases and J by 9 bases, with 9 bases between the two germline ends. CDR1 is SGHTA and CDR2 is FQGNSA in the germline V gene. The CDR3 length is 14 residues. In nucleotides, the CDR3 is TGTGCCAGCAGCTTAGCCAGGGGAGGTTCACCCCTCCACTTT. Translating gives CASSLARGGSPLHF.

This clonotype was counted between two and nine times. With a much larger clone just one base away, this may be a read error. The chain has TRBV12-5 and TRBJ1-2; a possible D gene is TRBD1 (6 bases). Trimming took off 7 bases at V and 10 bases at J, with 19 bases between the two ends. Per germline, CDR1 LGHNT and CDR2 FRNRAP. This CDR3 is 13 amino acids long. The CDR3 DNA reads TGTGCTAGTGCCCCTACCGGGACACCTCACTACACCTTC. This sequence encodes CASAPTGTPHYTF.

This clonotype appeared many times. The genes are TRBV2 and TRBJ2-5; 10 bases line up with TRBD1. CDR1 and CDR2 from the germline V gene are SNHLY and FYNNEI. The CDR3 runs to 14 residues. Trimming removed 6 bases from V and 7 bases from J; junction bases left unmatched: 8. DNA for the CDR3: TGTGCCAGCAGCCCCGGGACAGGGGTCGGGACCCAGTACTTC. Translating gives CASSPGTGVGTQYF. The entire variable domain, with the rest obtained from reference TRBV2 and TRBJ2-5, is as follows: EPEVTQTPSHQVTQMGQEVILRCVPISNHLYFYWYRQILGQKVEFLVSFYNNEISEKSEIFDDQFSVERPDGSNFTLKIRSTKLEDSAMYFCASSPGTGVGTQYFGPGTRLLVL.

This clonotype was picked up many times. CDR3 amino acids: CASSLGRGDIGAYGYTF. CDR3 nucleotide sequence: TGTGCCAGCAGCTTAGGCCGCGGGGATATTGGAGCCTATGGCTACACCTTC. This rearrangement joins TRBV13 to TRBJ1-2, with no clear D. Germline lookup yields CDR1 PRHDT and CDR2 FYEKMQ (reference sequence). This CDR3 has 17 residues. V lost 0 bases to trimming and J lost 4 bases, with 18 bases between them.

In its sample, this clonotype was seen many times. The chain recombines TRBV28 with TRBJ1-1; D gene ambiguous. V lost 3 bases and J lost 0, with 8 bases in between. This CDR3 is 14 amino acids long. The germline gives CDR1 MDHEN, CDR2 SYDVKM. The CDR3 protein is CASSFHSLNTEAFF. CDR3 in DNA: TGTGCCAGCAGTTTCCACAGTTTGAACACTGAAGCTTTCTTT.

In its sample, this clonotype was seen many times. CDR3 loop: CASRSSGATEAFF. CDR3 sequence (DNA): TGTGCCAGCAGATCCTCCGGGGCCACTGAAGCTTTCTTT. This rearrangement joins TRBV6-2 or TRBV6-3 to TRBJ1-1, with D maybe TRBD1 (5 bases). The CDR3 is made up of 13 amino acids. CDR1 and CDR2 (germline): MNHEY, SVGEGT. The V gene lost 6 bases and the J gene lost 4 bases, with 12 bases spanning the gap.

This clonotype was detected many times. The chain links TRBV2 to TRBJ2-1; TRBD2 aligns across 7 bases. There are 14 residues in the CDR3. The germline V gene has CDR1 SNHLY and CDR2 FYNNEI. Trimming at V came to 7 bases and at J to 4 bases, leaving 7 bases not matched to a gene. Written as DNA, the CDR3 is TGTGCCAGCACGCGGGACTATCAATACAATGAGCAGTTCTTC. Its protein product is CASTRDYQYNEQFF. The entire variable domain, with the rest obtained from reference TRBV2 and TRBJ2-1, is as follows: EPEVTQTPSHQVTQMGQEVILRCVPISNHLYFYWYRQILGQKVEFLVSFYNNEISEKSEIFDDQFSVERPDGSNFTLKIRSTKLEDSAMYFCASTRDYQYNEQFFGPGTRLTVL.

This clonotype was counted at least ten times. The CDR3 region is CASSEDLARGRGYGYTF. DNA for the CDR3: TGTGCCAGCAGTGAAGATCTGGCCAGGGGGCGCGGGTATGGCTACACCTTC. V usage is TRBV2 and J usage is TRBJ1-2; 8 nucleotides align to TRBD1. There are 17 residues in the CDR3. J was trimmed by 5 bases and V by 1 base; bases with no gene match: 12. The V gene's germline CDR1 is SNHLY and CDR2 FYNNEI.

There are many counts of this clonotype. The chain has TRBV5-1 and TRBJ2-5, with D unresolved. The CDR3 runs 13 residues. V lost 4 bases and J 5 bases, leaving 12 bases between the germline ends. Per the germline V gene, CDR1 is SGHRS and CDR2 is YFSETQ. In DNA form, the CDR3 reads TGCGCCAGCAGCGACCCGGGTAGGGAGACCCAGTACTTC. Its protein is CASSDPGRETQYF.

This clonotype was seen at least ten times. The chain is built from TRBV19 and TRBJ1-1; no reliable D call. Germline values: CDR1 LNHDA, CDR2 SQIVND (reference sequence). Trimming stripped 1 base from V and 6 bases from J, with 24 bases between. The CDR3 has 18 residues. DNA for the CDR3: TGTGCCAGTAGTATAGTAGGAGGCGCATGGAAACTGGGCGCTGAAGCTTTCTTT. Protein: CASSIVGGAWKLGAEAFF.

This clonotype showed up many times. The chain couples TRBV4-1 to TRBJ1-5; D remains unclear. Germline CDR1 MGHRA, CDR2 YSYEKL. Trimming shortened V by 3 bases and J by 4 bases, and 10 bases separated the two germline ends. This CDR3 has 14 residues. CDR3 sequence reads: CASSHHLFNQPQHF. In DNA, the CDR3 is TGCGCCAGCAGCCACCACCTTTTTAATCAGCCCCAGCATTTT.

This clonotype has a count of ten or more. DNA of the CDR3: TGTGCCAGCAGCCCCGTCCGGGGATTTATGAACACTGAAGCTTTCTTT. Protein: CASSPVRGFMNTEAFF. J is TRBJ1-1 and V is TRBV7-3; D call uncertain. The CDR3 covers 16 residues. The V gene lost 5 bases and the J gene lost 0 bases, with 16 bases spanning the gap. Per the germline V gene, CDR1 is SGHTA and CDR2 is FQGTGA.

The rearrangement joins TRBV12-3 or TRBV12-4 to TRBJ2-7; D is perhaps TRBD2 (6 bases). The CDR3 is 14 residues long. Trimming removed 3 bases from V and 4 bases from J, with 13 bases in between. The CDR3 loop reads CASSFRGGGYEQYF. For the CDR3, the DNA is TGTGCCAGCAGTTTTCGGGGAGGTGGGTACGAGCAGTACTTC.

This clonotype came up a few times. V usage is TRBV4-2 and J usage is TRBJ2-6; perhaps D is TRBD1 or TRBD2 (5 bases each). Trimming shortened V by 0 bases and J by 0 bases, and 9 bases separated the two germline ends. The CDR3 length is 17 residues. Germline V gene data show CDR1 as LGHNA and CDR2 as YNFKEQ. The CDR3 DNA sequence: TGTGCCAGCAGCCAAGATGGGACGAACTCTGGGGCCAACGTCCTGACTTTC. Translating it yields CASSQDGTNSGANVLTF.

In DNA form, the CDR3 reads TGTGCCAGCACCTCCGGGACAACTGGAAATCAGCCCCAGCATTTT. This gives the protein CASTSGTTGNQPQHF. The chain uses TRBV12-3 or TRBV12-4 and TRBJ1-5, with a possible D match to TRBD1 (6 bases). The CDR3 has 15 amino acids. V was trimmed by 7 bases and J by 4 bases, leaving 17 bases between them.

For this clonotype: A much larger clone sits a single nucleotide away, making a read error possible. The chain uses TRBV7-9 and TRBJ1-1; D not resolved. This CDR3 comprises 13 residues. The V gene's germline CDR1 is SEHNR and CDR2 FQNEAQ (reference sequence). CDR3 DNA: TGTGTCAGCAGCTCGACTGAGGAGGTTCAAGCTTTCTTT. It specifies CVSSSTEEVQAFF.

There are many counts of this clonotype. This chain uses TRBV28 with TRBJ1-1; D is unresolved. Trimming left V 3 bases short and J 1 base short, with 12 bases between. CDR1 is MDHEN and CDR2 is SYDVKM in the germline V gene. The CDR3 covers 15 residues. CDR3 in amino acids: CASSLAPEGNTEAFF. The CDR3 DNA sequence: TGTGCCAGCAGTTTGGCACCAGAAGGGAACACTGAAGCTTTCTTT.

This clonotype was counted ten times or more. The V gene is TRBV9, the J gene TRBJ1-2; D is perhaps TRBD1 (6 bases). From germline, CDR1 is SGDLS and CDR2 YYNGEE. This CDR3 region has 12 residues. V was cut by 0 bases and J by 8 bases, with 8 bases left in between. The CDR3 here is CASSVGQEGYTF. CDR3 DNA: TGTGCCAGCAGCGTAGGACAGGAGGGCTACACCTTC.